This TCR beta chain was identified during a study of T cells in Graves' hyperthyroidism and ophthalmopathy. The study, taken as a whole, reports: The authors' 13 V-J model separated ophthalmopathy from stable hyperthyroidism. Model-based prediction identified ophthalmopathy a median roughly 5.9 months prior to its onset.

V gave up 8 bases and J gave up 0 bases; unmatched junction bases: 4. Per the germline V gene, CDR1 is LGHNA and CDR2 is YNFKEQ. This CDR3 is built from 13 residues. This clonotype has ten or more counts. Its antigen is still unknown. Orbital computed tomography and thyroid ultrasound, together with serum TRAb and thyroxine and clinical symptoms, were used for diagnoses. An approximately 10 ml volume of fresh peripheral blood provided the PBMCs. Amplification of TCR beta CDR3 regions used RNA as the template. HTBI primers were the set used in a first-round RT-PCR of the TCR CDR3. TCRdb passed the multiplex PCR reads through MiXCR, listing each CDR3 protein once. This table has around 600,000 distinct CDR3 sequences, about 14% appearing once.

This receptor was taken from a woman younger than 35 with Graves' ophthalmopathy. Sequences were obtained from blood. The chain uses TRBV4-2 and TRBJ2-7; 7 bases fit TRBD1. The CDR3 bases are TGTGCCAGCTCACGGGACAGCTCCTACGAGCAGTACTTC. This gives the protein CASSRDSSYEQYF.